These 14 T cell receptor beta chains originate from one sample sequenced in a study of blood T cell repertoires in COVID-19. Sequencing used immunoSEQ multiplex PCR; TCRdb keeps in-frame clones, though not all of them. The table includes about 200,000 clones, 82% detected once. Sequenced input: peripheral blood. The receptors originated from a woman in her fifties or sixties with COVID-19, enrolled during active disease.

The genes are TRBV6-5 and TRBJ1-3; unclear D gene. The CDR3 loop spans 13 amino acids. CDR1 is MNHEY, CDR2 SVGAGI, per germline. Trimming pared 7 bases from V and 2 bases from J, leaving 9 bases between. CDR3 nucleotide sequence: TGTGCCAGCACCCAGGCGCCTGGAAACACCATATATTTT. Its translation is CASTQAPGNTIYF.

The chain combines TRBV28 with TRBJ1-2; no clear D. Trimming shortened V by 4 bases and J by 2 bases, and 8 bases separated the two germline ends. The CDR3 is 13 amino acids. Per germline, CDR1 MDHEN and CDR2 SYDVKM. CDR3 bases: TGTGCCAGCAGTTCCCCTCCGAACTATGGCTACACCTTC. Protein product: CASSSPPNYGYTF.

The chain couples TRBV11-3 to TRBJ2-3, with D perhaps TRBD1 (8 bases). The CDR3 is 13 amino acids. Per germline, CDR1 SGHNT and CDR2 YENEEA. V lost 5 bases to trimming and J lost 8 bases, with 14 bases between them. The chain's CDR3 is CASSKTGGVTQYF. CDR3 bases: TGTGCCAGCAGCAAAACAGGGGGGGTTACGCAGTATTTT.

The chain is built from TRBV5-5 and TRBJ1-6; D is unclear. Germline loops: CDR1 SGHKS, CDR2 YYEKEE (reference sequence). V was shortened by 3 bases and J by 5 bases, with 15 bases between the two germline ends. This CDR3 has 16 amino acids. The CDR3 region is CASSSYQVKDNSPLHF. In nucleotides, the CDR3 is TGTGCCAGCAGCTCTTATCAGGTTAAAGATAATTCACCCCTCCACTTT.

This sequence joins TRBV28 and TRBJ1-2, with TRBD1 matching 7 bases. The trim removed 4 bases at V and 7 bases at J, leaving 3 bases unmatched. CDR1 is MDHEN, CDR2 SYDVKM, per germline. The CDR3 extends over 12 amino acids. The DNA for the CDR3 is TGTGCCAGCAGTTCAGACAGGGTTGGCTACACCTTC. This encodes CASSSDRVGYTF.

V gene TRBV12-3 or TRBV12-4 combines with J gene TRBJ2-5; no clear D gene. The CDR3 contains 12 residues. Trimming removed 3 bases from V and 4 bases from J, with 6 bases in between. CDR3 nucleotides: TGTGCCAGCAGTTTCGCAGGAGAGACCCAGTACTTC. Amino acid sequence: CASSFAGETQYF.

The V and J genes are TRBV9 and TRBJ2-2, with D tentatively TRBD2 (7 bases). V lost 0 bases and J 12 bases, leaving 15 bases between the germline ends. Germline-derived CDR1 and CDR2 are SGDLS and YYNGEE. The CDR3 length is 14 residues. CDR3 amino acids: CASSVDPGRGKLFF. The CDR3 DNA is TGTGCCAGCAGCGTAGACCCGGGGAGGGGGAAGCTGTTTTTT.

The V and J genes are TRBV19 and TRBJ2-1; 9 nucleotides match TRBD2. J lost 2 bases, V lost 8 bases, and 13 bases had no gene match. This CDR3 region has 17 residues. In germline, CDR1 is LNHDA, CDR2 SQIVND (reference sequence). This CDR3 is CASSLRPGLATYNEQFF. The DNA for the CDR3 is TGTGCCAGTTCACTCCGCCCAGGACTAGCGACCTACAATGAGCAGTTCTTC.

The chain links TRBV28 to TRBJ2-1, with a tentative D call TRBD2 (6 bases). The CDR3 sequence is 17 residues long. V was cut by 6 bases and J by 1 base, with 19 bases left in between. Germline V gene sequence: CDR1 MDHEN, CDR2 SYDVKM. The CDR3 DNA sequence: TGTGCCAGCAGCCCCACCCTCGCGGGAAGGTCCTACAATGAGCAGTTCTTC. Protein product: CASSPTLAGRSYNEQFF.

V usage is TRBV28 and J usage is TRBJ1-2, with D tentatively TRBD1 (5 bases). The germline CDR1 and CDR2 sequences are MDHEN and SYDVKM. Between the trimmed V and J ends, which lost 2 bases and 7 bases, there was a span of 11 bases. CDR3 length: 13 residues. CDR3 region: CASSLQGAVGYTF. CDR3 DNA sequence: TGTGCCAGCAGTTTACAGGGTGCGGTTGGCTACACCTTC.

The chain carries TRBV19 and TRBJ2-4, with 10 bases matching TRBD2. The CDR3 runs 20 residues. Trimming at V came to 5 bases and at J to 1 base, leaving 17 bases not matched to a gene. In germline, CDR1 is LNHDA, CDR2 SQIVND (reference sequence). Here the CDR3 DNA reads TGTGCCAGTAGTTTCATTTTTGGCCTAGCGGGAGTTGGGGCCAAAAACATTCAGTACTTC. It translates to CASSFIFGLAGVGAKNIQYF.

The V call is TRBV28, the J call TRBJ1-3, with 10 bases identical to TRBD1. Germline loops: CDR1 MDHEN, CDR2 SYDVKM. The junction had 5 bases not matched to a gene; V was cut back by 6 bases and J by 3 bases. The CDR3 is made up of 15 amino acids. The CDR3 region is CASRQTGGFGNTIYF. The CDR3 nucleotides read TGTGCCAGCAGGCAGACAGGGGGCTTTGGAAACACCATATATTTT.

The chain employs TRBV4-1 and TRBJ1-2; D gene uncertain. This CDR3 comprises 15 residues. Trimming took off 1 base at V and 8 bases at J, with 17 bases between the two ends. In germline, CDR1 is MGHRA, CDR2 YSYEKL. CDR3 sequence: CASSQAFGGTRGYTF. The DNA for the CDR3 is TGCGCCAGCAGCCAAGCCTTTGGCGGAACTCGGGGCTACACCTTC.

V is TRBV4-3 and J is TRBJ2-1, with TRBD2 matching 13 bases. The germline gives CDR1 LGHNA, CDR2 YSLEER. The CDR3 consists of 18 residues. With V trimmed by 3 bases and J by 5 bases, 10 bases remained unmatched. This chain's CDR3 is CASSQVYWTSGRHNEQFF. The DNA of the CDR3 is TGCGCCAGCAGCCAGGTATATTGGACTAGCGGGAGACACAATGAGCAGTTCTTC.